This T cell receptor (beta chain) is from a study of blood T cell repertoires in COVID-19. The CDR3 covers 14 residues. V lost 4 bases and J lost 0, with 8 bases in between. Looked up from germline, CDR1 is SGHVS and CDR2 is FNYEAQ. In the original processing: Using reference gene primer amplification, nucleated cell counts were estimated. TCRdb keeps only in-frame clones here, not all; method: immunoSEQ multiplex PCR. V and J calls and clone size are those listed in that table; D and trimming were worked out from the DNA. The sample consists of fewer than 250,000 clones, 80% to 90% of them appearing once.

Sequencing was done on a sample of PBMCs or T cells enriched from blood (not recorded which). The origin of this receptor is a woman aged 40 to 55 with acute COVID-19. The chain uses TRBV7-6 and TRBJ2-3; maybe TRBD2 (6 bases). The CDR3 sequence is CASSSGTSTDTQYF. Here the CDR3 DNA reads TGTGCCAGCAGCTCCGGGACTAGCACAGATACGCAGTATTTT.